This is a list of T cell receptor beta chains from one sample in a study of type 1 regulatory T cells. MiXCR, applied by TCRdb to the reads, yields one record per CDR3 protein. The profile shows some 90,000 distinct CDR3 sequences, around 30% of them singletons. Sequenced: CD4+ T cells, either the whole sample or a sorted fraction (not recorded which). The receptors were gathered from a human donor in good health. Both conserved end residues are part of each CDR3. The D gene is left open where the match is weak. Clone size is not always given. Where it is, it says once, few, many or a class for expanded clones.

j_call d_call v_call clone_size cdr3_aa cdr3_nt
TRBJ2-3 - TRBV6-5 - CASSYHTSLQRDTQYF TGTGCCAGCAGTTACCACACTAGCCTCCAGCGGGATACGCAGTATTTT
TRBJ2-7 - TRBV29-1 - CSVEEEGKTHEQYF TGCAGCGTTGAAGAGGAGGGAAAAACCCACGAGCAGTACTTC
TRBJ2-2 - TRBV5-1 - CASSLDGQGGELFF TGCGCCAGCAGCTTGGATGGGCAAGGCGGGGAGCTGTTTTTT
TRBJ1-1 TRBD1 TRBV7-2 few CASNRQGAGTEAFF TGTGCCAGCAACCGACAGGGGGCTGGAACTGAAGCTTTCTTT
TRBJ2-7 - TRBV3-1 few CASSQLRVGPYEQYF TGTGCCAGCAGCCAACTCAGAGTAGGCCCCTACGAGCAGTACTTC
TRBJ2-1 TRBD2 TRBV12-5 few CASGLVLGRESYNEQFF TGTGCTAGTGGTTTGGTACTTGGGCGGGAGAGCTACAATGAGCAGTTCTTC
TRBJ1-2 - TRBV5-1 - CASSLASNYGYTF TGCGCCAGCAGCCTAGCTTCTAACTATGGCTACACCTTC
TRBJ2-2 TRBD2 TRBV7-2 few CASRPSGVTGELFF TGTGCCAGCCGCCCTAGCGGGGTCACCGGGGAGCTGTTTTTT
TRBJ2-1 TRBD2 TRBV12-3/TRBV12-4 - CASSYSGEQFF TGTGCCAGCAGTTATAGCGGGGAGCAGTTCTTC
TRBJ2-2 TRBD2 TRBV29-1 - CSAGLAGVNTGELFF TGCAGCGCCGGACTAGCGGGAGTAAACACCGGGGAGCTGTTTTTT
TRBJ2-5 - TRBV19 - CASSPRTHRGETQYF TGTGCCAGTAGTCCCCGGACTCATAGAGGGGAGACCCAGTACTTC
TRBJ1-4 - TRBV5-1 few CASSFGMQGAEKLFF TGCGCCAGCAGCTTCGGAATGCAAGGGGCTGAAAAACTGTTTTTT
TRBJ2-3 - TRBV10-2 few CASNHIGVTDTQYF TGCGCCAGCAACCATATAGGGGTCACAGATACGCAGTATTTT
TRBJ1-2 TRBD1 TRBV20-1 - CSALDRAHDGYTF TGCAGTGCTCTAGACAGGGCCCATGACGGCTACACCTTC
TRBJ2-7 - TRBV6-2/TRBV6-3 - CASSDFTGRFTRNEQYF TGTGCCAGCAGTGACTTTACCGGACGCTTCACGAGGAACGAGCAGTACTTC
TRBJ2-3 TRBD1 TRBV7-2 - CASSWDSTDTPYF TGTGCCAGCAGCTGGGACAGCACAGATACGCCGTATTTT
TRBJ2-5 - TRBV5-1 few CASSSPVTSSRGETQYF TGCGCCAGCAGCTCGCCAGTCACTAGTTCGCGGGGAGAGACCCAGTACTTC
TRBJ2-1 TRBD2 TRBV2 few CASRGVTSGSVNEQFF TGTGCCAGCAGGGGGGTCACTAGCGGGAGTGTCAATGAGCAGTTCTTC
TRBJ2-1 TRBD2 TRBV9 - CASSFGLALGGNEQFF TGTGCCAGCAGCTTCGGACTAGCGCTCGGAGGGAATGAGCAGTTCTTC
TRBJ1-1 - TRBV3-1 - CASSKGRDTEVFF TGTGCCAGCAGCAAGGGTCGGGACACTGAAGTTTTCTTT
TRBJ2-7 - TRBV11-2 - CASSSLQGRLFEQYF TGTGCCAGCAGCTCACTACAGGGCCGCCTTTTCGAGCAGTACTTC
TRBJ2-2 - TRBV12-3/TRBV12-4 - CASSAGTLNTGELFF TGTGCCAGCAGTGCGGGGACTTTGAACACCGGGGAGCTGTTTTTT
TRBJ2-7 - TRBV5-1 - CASKSGAGNVGYEQYF TGCGCCAGCAAATCCGGCGCGGGTAATGTCGGCTACGAGCAGTACTTC
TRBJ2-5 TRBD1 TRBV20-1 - CSAPWTGGKYF TGCAGTGCACCTTGGACAGGGGGAAAGTACTTT
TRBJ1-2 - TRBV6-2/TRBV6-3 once CASSYAGVTYTF TGTGCCAGCAGTTACGCGGGCGTAACCTACACCTTC
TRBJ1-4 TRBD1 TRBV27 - CASSQTGARSGEKLFF TGTGCCAGCAGTCAAACAGGGGCGAGGAGTGGTGAAAAACTGTTTTTT
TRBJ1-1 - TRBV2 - CASSEVERQRNTEAFF TGTGCCAGCAGTGAAGTGGAAAGACAGAGGAACACTGAAGCTTTCTTT
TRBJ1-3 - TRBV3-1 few CASSQAGIAGNTIYF TGTGCCAGCAGCCAGGCGGGTATCGCTGGAAACACCATATATTTT
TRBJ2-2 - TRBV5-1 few CASSLAVNTGELFF TGCGCCAGCAGCTTGGCGGTAAACACCGGGGAGCTGTTTTTT
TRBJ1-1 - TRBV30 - CVCQAFRDKATEAFF TGTGTCTGCCAAGCCTTCCGGGACAAGGCCACTGAAGCTTTCTTT
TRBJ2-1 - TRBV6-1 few CASSTEGGGLGEQFF TGTGCCAGCAGTACTGAGGGGGGGGGCCTCGGGGAGCAGTTCTTC
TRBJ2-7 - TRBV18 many CASSLQAGSGQDTYEQYF TGTGCCAGCTCACTCCAAGCGGGTTCGGGGCAAGACACCTACGAGCAGTACTTC
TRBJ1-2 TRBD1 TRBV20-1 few CSARTTGQGFYGYTF TGCAGTGCTAGGACCACCGGACAGGGGTTCTATGGCTACACCTTC
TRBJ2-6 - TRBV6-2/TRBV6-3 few CASKPDRSGANVLTF TGTGCCAGCAAACCGGACAGATCTGGGGCCAACGTCCTGACTTTC
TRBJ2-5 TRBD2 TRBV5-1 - CASSLPTSGAQETQYF TGCGCCAGCAGCCTCCCGACTAGCGGAGCCCAAGAGACCCAGTACTTC
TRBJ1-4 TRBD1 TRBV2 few CASSSGTVATNEKLFF TGTGCCAGCAGTTCCGGGACAGTTGCAACTAATGAAAAACTGTTTTTT
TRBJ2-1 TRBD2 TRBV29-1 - CSVLLAGVHNEQFF TGCAGCGTCCTACTAGCGGGAGTCCACAATGAGCAGTTCTTC
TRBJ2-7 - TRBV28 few CASSLVGSDYEQYF TGTGCCAGCAGTTTGGTCGGGAGCGACTACGAGCAGTACTTC
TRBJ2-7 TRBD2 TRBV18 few CASSSTQIGLAVAYEQYF TGTGCCAGCTCATCAACCCAAATCGGACTAGCGGTAGCCTACGAGCAGTACTTC
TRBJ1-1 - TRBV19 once CASSVGTPAEAFF TGTGCCAGTAGTGTCGGGACCCCTGCTGAAGCTTTCTTT
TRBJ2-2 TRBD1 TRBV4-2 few CASSLRNRGTGELFF TGTGCCAGCAGCCTGCGAAACAGGGGGACCGGGGAGCTGTTTTTT
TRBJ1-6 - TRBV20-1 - CSAQTRNNSPLHF TGCAGTGCGCAAACACGGAACAATTCACCCCTCCACTTT
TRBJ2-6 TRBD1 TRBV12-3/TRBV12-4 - CASSGGDRESGANVLTF TGTGCCAGCAGTGGAGGGGACAGGGAATCCGGGGCCAACGTCCTGACTTTC
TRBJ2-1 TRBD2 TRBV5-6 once CASSLGLLNNEQFF TGTGCCAGCAGCCTGGGACTACTTAACAATGAGCAGTTCTTC
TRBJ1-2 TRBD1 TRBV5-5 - CASSQGQGIDYGYTF TGTGCCAGCAGCCAGGGACAGGGGATCGACTATGGCTACACCTTC
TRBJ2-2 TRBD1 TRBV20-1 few CSAGGQGTGELFF TGCAGTGCTGGGGGACAGGGGACCGGGGAGCTGTTTTTT
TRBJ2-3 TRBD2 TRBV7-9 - CASSLTSGNKYTQYF TGTGCCAGCAGCTTGACTAGCGGGAATAAGTATACGCAGTATTTT
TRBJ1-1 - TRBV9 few CASSQGTLGNTEAFF TGTGCCAGCAGCCAAGGGACACTGGGTAATACTGAAGCTTTCTTT
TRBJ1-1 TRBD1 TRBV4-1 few CASRQDRAGEAFF TGCGCCAGCAGACAAGACAGGGCCGGTGAAGCTTTCTTT
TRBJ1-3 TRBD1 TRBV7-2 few CASSSQQGASSGNTIYF TGTGCCAGCAGCTCACAACAGGGGGCGAGCTCTGGAAACACCATATATTTT
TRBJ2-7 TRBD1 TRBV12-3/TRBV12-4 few CASSLGTGTYEQYF TGTGCCAGCAGTTTAGGGACAGGCACCTACGAGCAGTACTTC
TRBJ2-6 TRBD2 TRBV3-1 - CASSLTSGLSGANVLTF TGTGCCAGCAGTCTGACTAGCGGACTCTCTGGGGCCAACGTCCTGACTTTC
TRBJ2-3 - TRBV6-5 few CASSYGGLTSTDTQYF TGTGCCAGCAGTTACGGCGGCCTCACATCCACAGATACGCAGTATTTT
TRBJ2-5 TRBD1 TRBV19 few CASSTLGQGQETQYF TGTGCCAGTAGTACTTTGGGACAGGGCCAAGAGACCCAGTACTTC
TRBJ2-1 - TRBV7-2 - CASSPYGAVNEQFF TGTGCCAGCAGCCCTTATGGCGCGGTCAATGAGCAGTTCTTC